This T cell receptor (beta chain) was recorded in a study of blood T cell repertoires in COVID-19. Study-wide background: Acute-phase and convalescent COVID-19 samples originated in the United States, Italy and Spain. Sources were T cells, B-cell-depleted T cells, or PBMCs; the material itself was cDNA or gDNA.

In the authors' workflow: Amplification of reference gene primers was used by the study to estimate nucleated cell counts. The method was immunoSEQ multiplex PCR; TCRdb's version includes in-frame clones alone and lacks a portion of them. That table furnishes V, J and clone size, whereas the DNA furnished D and trimming. The sample lists 150,000 to 200,000 clones; around 85% were seen once. Germline CDR1 reads SGHDT; CDR2 reads YYEEEE. V was pared by 2 bases and J by 4 bases, with 4 bases between. The CDR3 is made up of 12 amino acids. J is TRBJ1-5 and V is TRBV5-6, with no clear D. The sequenced sample was peripheral blood. The TCR comes from a man aged 70 or older with active or convalescent COVID-19. The CDR3 nucleotides are TGTGCCAGCAGCTTCCTGAATCAGCCCCAGCATTTT. Residues: CASSFLNQPQHF.